One sample yielded the 30 T cell receptor beta chains listed below, sequenced in a study of T cells expressing NK-cell markers. TCRdb reanalyzed the 5' RACE reads and collapses them to one entry per CDR3 protein, without DNA. The repertoire table contains around 470,000 distinct CDR3 sequences. The sequenced sample consisted of blood T cells: a sorted CD56 or NKG2C T cell subset, CD4+ or CD8+ T cells, or bulk PBMC T cells (not recorded which). Receptors originate from a woman aged 45-59 years in good health.

The genes are TRBV19 and TRBJ1-2; the D call of TRBD1 rests on TCRdb alone, since no DNA is present to check it. There are 15 residues in the CDR3. Germline V gives CDR1 LNHDA, CDR2 SQIVND (reference sequence). The CDR3 loop is CASSSRQAGAPGYTF.

The chain carries TRBV4-1 and TRBJ1-2; TCRdb designates TRBD1, a call that cannot be tested without DNA. CDR3 length: 15 residues. CDR1 and CDR2 from the germline V gene are MGHRA and YSYEKL. CDR3: CASSQPGQGVYGYTF.

The rearrangement uses TRBV19 and TRBJ1-1; checking the TCRdb D call of TRBD1 is not possible without DNA. The CDR3 length is 14 residues. Germline V lookup: CDR1 LNHDA, CDR2 SQIVND (reference sequence). The chain's CDR3 is CASRDRGVNTEAFF.

The genes are TRBV20-1 and TRBJ2-1; TCRdb reports TRBD2, a call that lacks DNA to check it against. This CDR3 is built from 13 residues. The germline V gene encodes CDR1 DFQATT and CDR2 SNEGSKA (reference sequence). The CDR3 region is CSATSGSKNEQFF.

This CDR3 reads CAISESVKTFF. The gene calls are TRBV10-3 and TRBJ1-1. This CDR3 has 11 amino acids. CDR1 and CDR2 from the germline V gene are ENHRY and SYGVKD.

This chain's CDR3 is CASSPLGPLSNEQFF. This chain connects TRBV5-4 to TRBJ2-1; no DNA is available, so the TRBD1 call from TCRdb remains unchecked. The CDR3 sequence is 15 residues long. The germline V gene encodes CDR1 SGHNT and CDR2 YYREEE (reference sequence).

Here the CDR3 reads CASRSYLSGNTIYF. V gene TRBV12-3 or TRBV12-4 combines with J gene TRBJ1-3. The CDR3 totals 14 residues.

This chain joins TRBV12-5 and TRBJ2-1; the TRBD1 assignment by TCRdb is unverifiable without DNA. Germline V gene sequence: CDR1 LGHNT, CDR2 FRNRAP. CDR3 size: 15 residues. CDR3 region: CASTKGQGIPNEQFF. Variable domain in full (rest from reference TRBV12-5 and TRBJ2-1): DARVTQTPRHKVTEMGQEVTMRCQPILGHNTVFWYRQTMMQGLELLAYFRNRAPLDDSGMPKDRFSAEMPDATLATLKIQPSEPRDSAVYFCASTKGQGIPNEQFFGPGTRLTVL.

The chain joins TRBV12-3 or TRBV12-4 to TRBJ1-1; TCRdb gives TRBD1 as the D gene, but with no DNA this cannot be confirmed. The CDR3 totals 16 residues. The CDR3 reads CASRPGQGAFGTEAFF.

The chain uses TRBV24-1 and TRBJ2-1; there is no DNA to check the TCRdb D call of TRBD2. The CDR3 sequence is 15 residues long. Per germline, CDR1 KGHDR and CDR2 SFDVKD. CDR3 in amino acids: CATSDSSGSRYEQFF.

The CDR3 region is CATCGYGGAGTGELFF. The J gene is TRBJ2-2, the V gene TRBV19; TCRdb names TRBD1, which stays unverified in the absence of DNA. The CDR3 runs to 16 residues. From germline, CDR1 is LNHDA and CDR2 SQIVND (reference sequence).

The genes are TRBV12-3 or TRBV12-4 and TRBJ2-2; TCRdb indicates TRBD2, and absent DNA this call remains unverified. The CDR3 has 14 residues. The CDR3 sequence: CASLGPASTGELFF.

CDR3: CASGQGTETQYF. The V and J genes are TRBV10-3 and TRBJ2-5; TCRdb outputs TRBD1, but without DNA this stays unchecked. There are 12 residues in the CDR3. Looked up from germline, CDR1 is ENHRY and CDR2 is SYGVKD.

The chain recombines TRBV7-6 with TRBJ2-3; the D call of TRBD1 rests on TCRdb alone, since no DNA is present to check it. The CDR3 length is 16 residues. Per germline, CDR1 SGHVS and CDR2 FNYEAQ. The CDR3 is CASSFSGELGADTQYF.

The rearrangement uses TRBV27 and TRBJ1-5; TCRdb gives TRBD1 as the D gene, but with no DNA this cannot be confirmed. The CDR3 consists of 14 residues. Germline CDR1 is MNHEY and CDR2 is SMNVEV (reference sequence). CDR3 residues: CASSPDSAGQPQHF.

The chain is built from TRBV14 and TRBJ1-1; TCRdb proposes TRBD1, but this gene call is untestable without DNA. CDR3 size: 13 residues. Germline CDR1 reads SGHDN; CDR2 reads FVKESK. CDR3 residues: CASSQYRGGLAFF.

The chain employs TRBV10-2 and TRBJ2-1; TCRdb outputs TRBD1, but without DNA this stays unchecked. Germline loops: CDR1 WSHSY, CDR2 SAAADI. The CDR3 consists of 14 residues. The CDR3 region is CASTMGGVWLEQFF.

The genes are TRBV5-4 and TRBJ2-3; TCRdb proposes TRBD1, but this gene call is untestable without DNA. Germline-derived CDR1 and CDR2 are SGHNT and YYREEE (reference sequence). The length of the CDR3 is 15 residues. CDR3 sequence reads: CASSLPGQGPDTQYF.

This chain links TRBV5-1 with TRBJ2-5; absent DNA, TCRdb's TRBD1 call cannot be checked. This CDR3 has 16 amino acids. Germline V gene data show CDR1 as SGHRS and CDR2 as YFSETQ. Here the CDR3 reads CASSLRRGDRKETQYF.

J is TRBJ1-1 and V is TRBV20-1; with no DNA, the TCRdb D assignment of TRBD1 cannot be verified. The CDR3 has 15 amino acids. The germline gives CDR1 DFQATT, CDR2 SNEGSKA (reference sequence). The CDR3 here is CSARGVGQGMSEAFF.

V and J are TRBV11-2 and TRBJ2-2. Germline V gives CDR1 SGHAT, CDR2 FQNNGV. This CDR3 contains 16 residues. CDR3 sequence reads: CASSSISGVGTGELFF.

This chain joins TRBV29-1 and TRBJ2-3; the D gene TCRdb calls, TRBD1, cannot be checked with no DNA. Germline-derived CDR1 and CDR2 are SQVTM and ANQGSEA. The CDR3 runs 12 residues. CDR3 region: CSVERGADTQYF.

The chain has TRBV5-5 and TRBJ2-3; TCRdb's assignment of TRBD1 cannot be checked, as there is no DNA. The CDR3 length is 14 residues. CDR1 is SGHKS and CDR2 is YYEKEE in the germline V gene (reference sequence). CDR3 sequence: CASTSFRGGDTQYF.

This CDR3 reads CASSQGGAKNIQYF. V and J are TRBV4-1 and TRBJ2-4; TCRdb's D call of TRBD2 is untestable without DNA. In germline, CDR1 is MGHRA, CDR2 YSYEKL. This CDR3 is built from 14 residues.

This chain links TRBV7-3 with TRBJ2-2; the D call of TRBD2 rests on TCRdb alone, since no DNA is present to check it. Germline CDR1 SGHTA, CDR2 FQGTGA. The CDR3 has 18 amino acids. The CDR3: CASSSEPRGVANTGELFF.

The chain links TRBV20-1 to TRBJ2-7. In germline, CDR1 is DFQATT, CDR2 SNEGSKA (reference sequence). The CDR3 loop spans 12 amino acids. This chain's CDR3 is CSASHDSYEQYF.

The chain carries TRBV18 and TRBJ1-4. There are 15 residues in the CDR3. The germline gives CDR1 KGHSH, CDR2 LQKENI. CDR3 sequence reads: CASSPIGGSHEKLFF.

CDR3 protein: CASSEYGVSQPQHF. The V gene is TRBV25-1, the J gene TRBJ1-5. Germline V gives CDR1 MGHDK, CDR2 SYGVNS. The CDR3 runs to 14 residues. Using reference TRBV25-1 and TRBJ1-5 for the parts outside the CDR3, the full variable domain is EADIYQTPRYLVIGTGKKITLECSQTMGHDKMYWYQQDPGMELHLIHYSYGVNSTEKGDLSSESTVSRIRTEHFPLTLESARPSHTSQYLCASSEYGVSQPQHFGDGTRLSIL.

The rearrangement joins TRBV20-1 to TRBJ1-4. CDR3 length equals 14 residues. CDR1 is DFQATT, CDR2 SNEGSKA, per germline (reference sequence). The CDR3 sequence is CSAGPPGGSEKLFF.

The genes are TRBV6-5 and TRBJ2-5; TCRdb gives TRBD2 as the D gene, but with no DNA this cannot be confirmed. Germline assignment: CDR1 MNHEY and CDR2 SVGAGI. The CDR3 has 15 residues. This CDR3 is CASSYGLAVGETQYF.